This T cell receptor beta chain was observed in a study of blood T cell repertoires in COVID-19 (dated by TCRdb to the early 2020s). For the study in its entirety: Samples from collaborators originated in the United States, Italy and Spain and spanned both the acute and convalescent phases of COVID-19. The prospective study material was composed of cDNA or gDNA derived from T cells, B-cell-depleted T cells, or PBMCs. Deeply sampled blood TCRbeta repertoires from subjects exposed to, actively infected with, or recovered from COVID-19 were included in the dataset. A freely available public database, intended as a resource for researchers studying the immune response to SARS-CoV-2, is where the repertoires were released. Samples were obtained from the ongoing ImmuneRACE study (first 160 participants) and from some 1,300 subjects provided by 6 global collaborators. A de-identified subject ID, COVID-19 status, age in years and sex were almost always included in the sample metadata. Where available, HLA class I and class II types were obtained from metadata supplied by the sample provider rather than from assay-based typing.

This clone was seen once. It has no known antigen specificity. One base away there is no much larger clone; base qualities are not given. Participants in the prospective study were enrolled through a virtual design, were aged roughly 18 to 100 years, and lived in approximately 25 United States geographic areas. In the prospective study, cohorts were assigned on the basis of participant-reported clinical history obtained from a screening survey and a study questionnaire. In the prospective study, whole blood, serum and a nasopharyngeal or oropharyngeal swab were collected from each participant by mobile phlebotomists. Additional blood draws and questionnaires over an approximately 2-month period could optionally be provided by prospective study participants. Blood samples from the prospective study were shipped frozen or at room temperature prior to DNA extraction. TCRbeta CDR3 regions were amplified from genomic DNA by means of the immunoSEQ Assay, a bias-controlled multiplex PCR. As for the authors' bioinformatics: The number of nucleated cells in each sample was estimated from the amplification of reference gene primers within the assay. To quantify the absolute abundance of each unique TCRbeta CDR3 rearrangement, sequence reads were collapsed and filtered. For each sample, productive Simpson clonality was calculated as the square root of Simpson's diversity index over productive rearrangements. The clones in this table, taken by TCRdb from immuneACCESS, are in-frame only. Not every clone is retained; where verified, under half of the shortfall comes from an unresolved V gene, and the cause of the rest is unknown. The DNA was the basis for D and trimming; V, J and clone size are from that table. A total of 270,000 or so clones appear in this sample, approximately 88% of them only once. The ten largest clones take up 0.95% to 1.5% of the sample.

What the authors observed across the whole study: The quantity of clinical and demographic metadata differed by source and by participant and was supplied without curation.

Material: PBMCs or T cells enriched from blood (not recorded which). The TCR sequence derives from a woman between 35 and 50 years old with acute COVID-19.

The CDR3 corresponds to CASSARDRFRRTGELFF. The DNA sequence is given as TGTGCCAGCAGCGCACGCGACAGATTTCGGCGGACCGGGGAGCTGTTTTTT. This chain joins TRBV7-9 to TRBJ2-2; TRBD1 could be the D gene, as 5 bases match. The CDR3 measures 17 amino acids from cysteine to phenylalanine. Of the read, only the CDR3 DNA is kept; its 51 bases are in frame from base 1. The germline V gene (reference sequence) provides CDR1 SEHNR and CDR2 FQNEAQ. V drops 5 bases and J drops 5 bases, leaving 21 bases in between. Outside the CDR3, residues come from the reference TRBV7-9 and TRBJ2-2 proteins, so the full variable domain is: DTGVSQNPRHKITKRGQNVTFRCDPISEHNRLYWYRQTLGQGPEFLTYFQNEAQLEKSRLLSDRFSAERPKGSFSTLEIQRTEQGDSAMYLCASSARDRFRRTGELFFGEGSRLTVL.